These 9 T cell receptor beta chains share one sample of origin, sequenced in a study of identifying expanded T cells in peripheral blood (dated by TCRdb to between 2018 and 2021). The protocol used for the library was the immunoSEQ multiplex PCR assay. The table comes from immuneACCESS by way of TCRdb, which keeps in-frame sequences with V and J called. Part of the clones is missing from these tables; in studies checked, under half for an unresolved V gene and the rest for unknown reasons. Recorded for this sample are about 90,000 clones; 80% to 90% of them occurred a single time. The ten most abundant clones make up roughly 4.1% of the sample. The sequenced material came from blood. The receptors were gathered from a person aged 18-70 years in good health.

The chain carries TRBV13 and TRBJ2-1; possible D gene TRBD1, 6 bases. CDR1 is PRHDT and CDR2 is FYEKMQ in the germline V gene (reference sequence). This CDR3 spans 12 amino acids. The V and J ends lost 3 bases and 7 bases respectively, with 7 bases between them. The CDR3, as DNA: TGTGCCAGCAGCTTCGACAGGAATGAGCAGTTCTTC. Residues: CASSFDRNEQFF.

This chain uses TRBV7-2 with TRBJ1-1; D remains ambiguous. The CDR3 runs to 15 residues. V lost 5 bases to trimming and J lost 0 bases, with 13 bases between them. Per germline, CDR1 SGHTA and CDR2 FQGNSA. The CDR3 region has the DNA TGTGCCAGCAGCCGCCAGGCGGTCTTGAACACTGAAGCTTTCTTT. This sequence encodes CASSRQAVLNTEAFF.

The genes are TRBV10-3 and TRBJ1-4; D unresolved. V was pared by 10 bases and J by 5 bases, with 20 bases between. CDR1 ENHRY and CDR2 SYGVKD come from the germline V gene. This CDR3 comprises 15 residues. This chain's CDR3 is CATKSDGSANEKLFF. CDR3 nucleotides: TGTGCCACGAAATCAGATGGCTCGGCGAATGAAAAACTGTTTTTT.

V usage is TRBV6-5 and J usage is TRBJ2-1; 10 bases match TRBD1. Germline assignment: CDR1 MNHEY and CDR2 SVGAGI. V lost 4 bases to trimming and J lost 7 bases; unmatched junction nucleotides: 7. The CDR3 runs 15 residues. CDR3 nucleotides: TGTGCCAGCAGTTCGAGACAGGGGGCGATGAATGAGCAGTTCTTC. This sequence encodes CASSSRQGAMNEQFF.

The chain carries TRBV18 and TRBJ1-1; 8 nucleotides agree with TRBD1. Germline loops: CDR1 KGHSH, CDR2 LQKENI. The junction had 11 bases not matched to a gene; V was cut back by 6 bases and J by 5 bases. This CDR3 contains 15 residues. CDR3 residues: CASSLDRGGLTEAFF. The CDR3 coding sequence is TGTGCCAGCTCCCTAGACAGGGGAGGATTGACTGAAGCTTTCTTT.

The chain joins TRBV5-1 to TRBJ2-3; TRBD2 aligns across 13 bases. The CDR3 loop spans 17 amino acids. Germline CDR1 is SGHRS and CDR2 is YFSETQ. V was clipped by 4 bases and J by 2 bases; unmatched bases: 7. The CDR3 region has the DNA TGCGCCAGCAGCCCAGGACTAGCGGGGGCGACCACAGATACGCAGTATTTT. Its translation is CASSPGLAGATTDTQYF.

The chain couples TRBV6-6 to TRBJ1-1, with a possible D match to TRBD1 (6 bases). V was shortened by 5 bases and J by 0 bases, with 10 bases between the two germline ends. Looked up from germline, CDR1 is MNHNY and CDR2 is SVGAGI (reference sequence). This CDR3 region has 14 residues. The CDR3: CASSQSGVNTEAFF. As DNA, the CDR3 is TGTGCCAGCAGTCAATCAGGGGTGAACACTGAAGCTTTCTTT.

This chain connects TRBV30 to TRBJ1-1, with D maybe TRBD1 (5 bases). The CDR3 spans 14 residues. Germline loops: CDR1 GTSNPN, CDR2 SVGIG (reference sequence). The V and J ends lost 1 base and 4 bases respectively, with 13 bases between them. The CDR3 region has the DNA TGTGCCTGGAGTGGGGTATGGGGGTCCACTGAAGCTTTCTTT. As protein: CAWSGVWGSTEAFF.

V is TRBV4-1 and J is TRBJ1-1; tentatively, D is TRBD1 (5 bases). Looked up from germline, CDR1 is MGHRA and CDR2 is YSYEKL. The length of the CDR3 is 15 residues. Between the trimmed V and J ends, which lost 0 bases and 1 base, there was a span of 9 bases. Here the CDR3 DNA reads TGCGCCAGCAGCCAAGATCGGGGGGGGAACACTGAAGCTTTCTTT. Translated, it gives CASSQDRGGNTEAFF.